This T cell receptor beta chain was documented in a study of T-cell reconstitution after alpha-beta-depleted transplantation in children. As it was prepared, the TCRbeta library received unique molecular identifiers. TCRdb fed the PCR reads into MiXCR, producing one record per CDR3 protein. This repertoire shows about 540,000 distinct CDR3 sequences, approximately 16% found once; its top ten account for roughly 3.3%. The CDR3 covers 15 residues. Unmatched junction bases numbered 2, after V lost 1 base and J lost 6 bases. This sequence originates from a human donor who donated a stem cell graft to a child with acute lymphoblastic leukemia. This chain uses TRBV12-3 or TRBV12-4 with TRBJ2-2; 10 nucleotides align to TRBD1. This material consisted of PBMCs from the stem cell graft donor, taken from the stem cell graft. The CDR3 is CASSLGGTGAGELFF. The CDR3, as DNA: TGTGCCAGCAGTTTAGGGGGGACAGGGGCCGGGGAGCTGTTTTTT.